The 14 T cell receptor beta chains listed next were all sequenced from one sample in a study of T cells expressing NK-cell markers. After re-calling the 5' RACE reads, TCRdb lists one entry per CDR3 protein, DNA absent. Its listing shows 440,000 or so distinct CDR3 sequences. Sequences were obtained from blood T cells: a sorted CD56 or NKG2C T cell subset, CD4+ or CD8+ T cells, or bulk PBMC T cells (not recorded which). The receptors were sampled from a woman between 18 and 75 years old in good health.

V is TRBV20-1 and J is TRBJ2-2. The CDR3 runs to 14 residues. Germline V lookup: CDR1 DFQATT, CDR2 SNEGSKA (reference sequence). This CDR3 is CSARDRRGTGELFF.

The CDR3 loop is CASSQENPSVGFF. The V call is TRBV4-2, the J call TRBJ2-1. CDR1 and CDR2 (germline): LGHNA, YNFKEQ. This CDR3 region has 13 residues.

The rearrangement joins TRBV20-1 to TRBJ2-1. Per the germline V gene, CDR1 is DFQATT and CDR2 is SNEGSKA (reference sequence). This CDR3 has 11 amino acids. CDR3 loop: CSASERNEQFF.

The chain employs TRBV20-1 and TRBJ2-1; with no DNA, the TCRdb D assignment of TRBD2 cannot be verified. This CDR3 is 13 amino acids long. CDR1 is DFQATT and CDR2 is SNEGSKA in the germline V gene (reference sequence). The CDR3 sequence: CSAILATYNEQFF.

The genes are TRBV30 and TRBJ1-2; TCRdb proposes TRBD1, but this gene call is untestable without DNA. Germline CDR1 and CDR2: GTSNPN and SVGIG (reference sequence). CDR3 size: 14 residues. Here the CDR3 reads CAWRKTGQDGGYTF.

The genes are TRBV4-3 and TRBJ2-3; TCRdb's D call of TRBD2 is untestable without DNA. CDR1 LGHNA and CDR2 YSLEER come from the germline V gene. CDR3 length: 16 residues. The CDR3 spells CASSPRREDGTDTQYF.

The J gene is TRBJ2-7, the V gene TRBV7-2; TCRdb picks TRBD2, but there is no DNA to check that call. The length of the CDR3 is 15 residues. CDR1 and CDR2 from the germline V gene are SGHTA and FQGNSA. This CDR3 is CASSRISGVGHEQYF.

The chain uses TRBV5-5 and TRBJ2-1; no DNA is available, so the TRBD2 call from TCRdb remains unchecked. Germline V gene lookup returns CDR1 SGHKS and CDR2 YYEKEE (reference sequence). This CDR3 region has 15 residues. The CDR3 spells CASSYGGADYNEQFF. Combining the CDR3 with reference TRBV5-5 and TRBJ2-1 gives the whole variable domain DAGVTQSPTHLIKTRGQQVTLRCSPISGHKSVSWYQQVLGQGPQFIFQYYEKEERGRGNFPDRFSARQFPNYSSELNVNALLLGDSALYLCASSYGGADYNEQFFGPGTRLTVL.

The chain carries TRBV18 and TRBJ1-1; lacking DNA, the TRBD1 call made by TCRdb goes unchecked. CDR3 length: 16 amino acids. CDR1 KGHSH and CDR2 LQKENI come from the germline V gene. The CDR3 loop is CASKTGGSFRDTEAFF.

The chain uses TRBV4-3 and TRBJ2-7; TCRdb's assignment of TRBD1 cannot be checked, as there is no DNA. CDR1 is LGHNA, CDR2 YSLEER, per germline. The CDR3 has 15 amino acids. The CDR3 spells CASSQDTGWSYEQYF.

V usage is TRBV10-3 and J usage is TRBJ1-3. The germline V gene encodes CDR1 ENHRY and CDR2 SYGVKD. The CDR3 covers 15 residues. This CDR3 reads CAIGWEEQSGNTIYF.

The rearrangement uses TRBV7-9 and TRBJ2-7; with no DNA, the TCRdb D assignment of TRBD2 cannot be verified. The CDR3 has 17 residues. The germline V gene has CDR1 SEHNR and CDR2 FQNEAQ (reference sequence). The CDR3 protein is CASSASVGLAAHYEQYF. The complete variable domain, with remaining parts taken from reference TRBV7-9 and TRBJ2-7, reads DTGVSQNPRHKITKRGQNVTFRCDPISEHNRLYWYRQTLGQGPEFLTYFQNEAQLEKSRLLSDRFSAERPKGSFSTLEIQRTEQGDSAMYLCASSASVGLAAHYEQYFGPGTRLTVT.

The gene calls are TRBV6-1 and TRBJ2-2; TCRdb returns TRBD1, unconfirmable since there is no DNA. The CDR3 runs 15 residues. Germline assignment: CDR1 MNHNS and CDR2 SASEGT. Here the CDR3 reads CASSRTDPNTGELFF.

The chain recombines TRBV27 with TRBJ2-3. Germline V gene lookup returns CDR1 MNHEY and CDR2 SMNVEV (reference sequence). CDR3 length equals 15 residues. The CDR3 reads CASSSLGELPDTQYF.